The next 21 T cell receptor beta chains were all read from a single sample in a study of control samples from healthy donors and cancer patients. Profiled with immunoSEQ multiplex PCR; TCRdb holds only in-frame clones, not every one. The table records about 160,000 clones, around 94% of them present only once. What was sequenced was PBMCs. These receptors came from a man aged 60-69 years with colorectal cancer.

The chain joins TRBV6-5 to TRBJ2-2; D call uncertain. The V and J ends lost 0 bases and 10 bases respectively, with 12 bases between them. Germline CDR1 reads MNHEY; CDR2 reads SVGAGI. The CDR3 spans 14 residues. In DNA, the CDR3 is TGTGCCAGCAGTTACTCCTCAATCGGGCCGGAGCTGTTTTTT. It encodes CASSYSSIGPELFF.

The chain combines TRBV5-1 with TRBJ2-7, with D possibly called TRBD1 or TRBD2 (6 bases each). Germline V gives CDR1 SGHRS, CDR2 YFSETQ. The CDR3 loop spans 15 amino acids. V was clipped by 2 bases and J by 0 bases, with 12 bases between them. The CDR3 loop reads CASSLLGGLSYEQYF. CDR3 DNA: TGCGCCAGCAGCTTACTGGGGGGCCTCTCCTACGAGCAGTACTTC.

The rearrangement uses TRBV3-1 (or the pseudogene TRBV3-2) and TRBJ1-1; no firm D call. CDR3 size: 12 residues. V was cut by 6 bases and J by 1 base, with 6 bases left in between. Germline values: CDR1 LGHDT, CDR2 YNNKEL (reference sequence). This CDR3 reads CASRKSNTEAFF. As DNA, the CDR3 is TGTGCCAGCAGGAAATCGAACACTGAAGCTTTCTTT.

The CDR3 DNA sequence: TGCAGCGTTGAAAAACAGTATGGCTACACCTTC. Its protein product is CSVEKQYGYTF. This rearrangement joins TRBV29-1 to TRBJ1-2; D is ambiguous. This CDR3 contains 11 residues. Germline loops: CDR1 SQVTM, CDR2 ANQGSEA. The ends were cut back, 2 bases at V and 5 bases at J, with 6 bases in the middle.

The gene calls are TRBV7-9 and TRBJ1-6; D is undetermined. Trimming shortened V by 7 bases and J by 6 bases, and 13 bases separated the two germline ends. The CDR3 is 14 residues long. Per the germline V gene, CDR1 is SEHNR and CDR2 is FQNEAQ (reference sequence). As DNA, the CDR3 is TGTGCCAGCACCAATACCCGCGCTAATTCACCCCTCCACTTT. This codes for CASTNTRANSPLHF.

The rearrangement links TRBV28 to TRBJ2-1, with D perhaps TRBD1 (7 bases). CDR3 length: 16 amino acids. V was pared by 5 bases and J by 1 base, with 15 bases between. Germline V lookup: CDR1 MDHEN, CDR2 SYDVKM. The CDR3 protein is CASSTDREVSYNEQFF. In DNA, the CDR3 is TGTGCCAGCAGTACCGACAGGGAGGTGTCCTACAATGAGCAGTTCTTC.

The rearrangement joins TRBV7-9 to TRBJ1-6; 7 nucleotides line up with TRBD1. Trimming took 4 bases from V and 7 from J; bases not matched to a gene: 4. The CDR3 spans 14 residues. Germline V CDR1 and CDR2: SEHNR, FQNEAQ (reference sequence). CDR3 sequence reads: CASSWDRINSPLHF. CDR3 bases: TGTGCCAGCAGCTGGGACAGAATCAATTCACCCCTCCACTTT.

The chain carries TRBV7-9 and TRBJ1-1, with 7 positions matching TRBD1. Trimming at V came to 5 bases and at J to 6 bases, leaving 9 bases not matched to a gene. CDR1 SEHNR and CDR2 FQNEAQ come from the germline V gene (reference sequence). The CDR3 covers 14 residues. CDR3 nucleotide sequence: TGTGCCAGCAGCGTCCAGGGGGGAGGGGCTGAAGCTTTCTTT. Its protein is CASSVQGGGAEAFF. Together with reference TRBV7-9 and TRBJ1-1, the CDR3 gives the full variable domain: DTGVSQNPRHKITKRGQNVTFRCDPISEHNRLYWYRQTLGQGPEFLTYFQNEAQLEKSRLLSDRFSAERPKGSFSTLEIQRTEQGDSAMYLCASSVQGGGAEAFFGQGTRLTVV.

The chain combines TRBV11-2 with TRBJ2-1; 7 bases line up with TRBD2. The CDR3 is 14 amino acids. J lost 5 bases, V lost 8 bases, and 9 bases had no gene match. Germline V gene lookup returns CDR1 SGHAT and CDR2 FQNNGV. The CDR3 loop reads CASRAGNPNNEQFF. In DNA, the CDR3 is TGTGCCAGCCGAGCGGGAAACCCCAACAATGAGCAGTTCTTC.

The rearrangement links TRBV5-1 to TRBJ1-1, with D maybe TRBD1 (6 bases). The CDR3 totals 14 residues. V was cut by 6 bases and J by 0 bases, with 12 bases left in between. Germline V gene data show CDR1 as SGHRS and CDR2 as YFSETQ. CDR3 amino acids: CASKTGTMNTEAFF. For the CDR3, the DNA is TGCGCCAGCAAAACAGGGACGATGAACACTGAAGCTTTCTTT. Combining the CDR3 with reference TRBV5-1 and TRBJ1-1 gives the whole variable domain KAGVTQTPRYLIKTRGQQVTLSCSPISGHRSVSWYQQTPGQGLQFLFEYFSETQRNKGNFPGRFSGRQFSNSRSEMNVSTLELGDSALYLCASKTGTMNTEAFFGQGTRLTVV.

This clone was observed once. V is TRBV7-2 and J is TRBJ1-4; maybe TRBD1 (5 bases). Germline V CDR1 and CDR2: SGHTA, FQGNSA. The CDR3 contains 15 residues. V was pared by 2 bases and J by 0 bases, with 7 bases between. CDR3 protein: CASSLQGATNEKLFF. The CDR3 nucleotides are TGTGCCAGCAGCTTACAAGGGGCAACTAATGAAAAACTGTTTTTT.

This clone was seen only once. The chain recombines TRBV5-1 with TRBJ2-2; the D gene is possibly TRBD2 (6 bases). This CDR3 contains 15 residues. Germline V gene data show CDR1 as SGHRS and CDR2 as YFSETQ. The V end was cut by 4 bases, the J end by 2 bases, with 12 bases between. The CDR3 coding sequence is TGCGCCAGCAGCCCGGGACTCCCAAACACCGGGGAGCTGTTTTTT. Its translation is CASSPGLPNTGELFF.

V and J are TRBV30 and TRBJ1-3; no reliable D call. The V gene lost 3 bases and the J gene lost 0 bases, with 0 bases spanning the gap. Germline CDR1 reads GTSNPN; CDR2 reads SVGIG (reference sequence). The CDR3 is 11 residues long. DNA of the CDR3: TGTGCCTGGAGCTCTGGAAACACCATATATTTT. The encoded protein is CAWSSGNTIYF.

This clone was counted a single time. The chain has TRBV5-1 and TRBJ2-5; TRBD1 agrees at 7 bases. The germline gives CDR1 SGHRS, CDR2 YFSETQ. This CDR3 has 14 residues. J gave up 7 bases and V 4 bases, and 10 bases lay outside the gene matches. CDR3 sequence (DNA): TGCGCCAGCAGCCCAATGACAGGGTTCAGGACCCAGTACTTC. Protein: CASSPMTGFRTQYF.

This rearrangement joins TRBV5-1 to TRBJ2-5; perhaps TRBD1 as D (7 bases). This CDR3 has 16 amino acids. The germline V gene has CDR1 SGHRS and CDR2 YFSETQ. Trimming left V 6 bases short and J 2 bases short, with 20 bases between. CDR3 residues: CASIQGGGSIQETQYF. CDR3 nucleotide sequence: TGCGCCAGCATCCAAGGAGGGGGCTCCATACAAGAGACCCAGTACTTC.

The V and J genes are TRBV28 and TRBJ2-7, with D perhaps TRBD1 or TRBD2 (6 bases each). The V end was cut by 5 bases, the J end by 3 bases, with 17 bases between. In germline, CDR1 is MDHEN, CDR2 SYDVKM. This CDR3 is built from 15 residues. The CDR3 is CASSVGGSRLYEQYF. CDR3 coding DNA: TGTGCCAGCAGTGTAGGGGGGTCCCGGCTCTACGAGCAGTACTTC. Variable domain in full (rest from reference TRBV28 and TRBJ2-7): DVKVTQSSRYLVKRTGEKVFLECVQDMDHENMFWYRQDPGLGLRLIYFSYDVKMKEKGDIPEGYSVSREKKERFSLILESASTNQTSMYLCASSVGGSRLYEQYFGPGTRLTVT.

The rearrangement uses TRBV7-8 and TRBJ2-7; TRBD2 matches 8 bases. The V gene end was trimmed by 7 bases and the J gene end by 5 bases; junction bases not matched to a gene: 10. Germline-derived CDR1 and CDR2 are SGHVS and FQNEAQ. The CDR3 consists of 14 residues. For the CDR3, the DNA is TGTGCCAGCACCCCGGGCCGGGGGGGGAACGAGCAGTACTTC. The encoded protein is CASTPGRGGNEQYF.

V gene TRBV19 combines with J gene TRBJ2-5, with D perhaps matching TRBD2 (5 bases). Trimming took off 2 bases at V and 0 bases at J, with 13 bases between the two ends. Germline V gene sequence: CDR1 LNHDA, CDR2 SQIVND (reference sequence). The CDR3 sequence is 16 residues long. CDR3 amino acids: CASSITGGGYQETQYF. The DNA of the CDR3 is TGTGCCAGTAGTATAACCGGTGGCGGGTACCAAGAGACCCAGTACTTC.

The gene calls are TRBV5-1 and TRBJ2-6; D not resolved. The length of the CDR3 is 15 residues. V dropped 4 bases and J dropped 3 bases, with 11 bases sitting between them. Germline-derived CDR1 and CDR2 are SGHRS and YFSETQ. The CDR3 bases are TGCGCCAGCAGCGGCAGCCCAGGTGGGGCCAACGTCCTGACTTTC. This translates into CASSGSPGGANVLTF. Drawing the rest from reference TRBV5-1 and TRBJ2-6, the complete variable domain is KAGVTQTPRYLIKTRGQQVTLSCSPISGHRSVSWYQQTPGQGLQFLFEYFSETQRNKGNFPGRFSGRQFSNSRSEMNVSTLELGDSALYLCASSGSPGGANVLTFGAGSRLTVL.

The chain couples TRBV19 to TRBJ1-2; D gene ambiguous. Germline V CDR1 and CDR2: LNHDA, SQIVND (reference sequence). The germline V and J ends were trimmed by 3 bases and 1 base, with 6 bases remaining between them. The CDR3 is 13 residues long. The CDR3 coding sequence is TGTGCCAGTAGTATGGACCGTAACTATGGCTACACCTTC. Translating it yields CASSMDRNYGYTF. Filled out from reference TRBV19 and TRBJ1-2, the complete variable domain reads DGGITQSPKYLFRKEGQNVTLSCEQNLNHDAMYWYRQDPGQGLRLIYYSQIVNDFQKGDIAEGYSVSREKKESFPLTVTSAQKNPTAFYLCASSMDRNYGYTFGSGTRLTVV.

The V and J genes are TRBV6-7 and TRBJ2-7; 7 nucleotides align to TRBD1. TRBV6-7 is given ORF status, its function remaining uncertain. The CDR3 spans 20 residues. The V and J ends lost 2 bases and 11 bases, in that order; junction bases with no gene match: 30. The CDR3 is CASSYLIGTAVPLQEQWEYF. In nucleotides, the CDR3 is TGTGCCAGCAGTTACCTCATCGGGACAGCCGTGCCGCTTCAAGAGCAGTGGGAGTACTTC.